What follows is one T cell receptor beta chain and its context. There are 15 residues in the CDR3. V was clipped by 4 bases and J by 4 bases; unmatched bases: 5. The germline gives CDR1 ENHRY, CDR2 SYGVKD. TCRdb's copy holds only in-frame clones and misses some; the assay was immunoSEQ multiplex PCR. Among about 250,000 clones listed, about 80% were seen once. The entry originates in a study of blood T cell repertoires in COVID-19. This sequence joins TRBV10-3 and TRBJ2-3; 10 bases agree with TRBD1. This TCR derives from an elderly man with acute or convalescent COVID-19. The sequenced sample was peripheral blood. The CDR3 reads CAISAGTGDSDTQYF. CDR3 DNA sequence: TGTGCCATCAGTGCCGGGACAGGGGACTCAGATACGCAGTATTTT.